The clone carrying this T cell receptor (beta chain) appeared a few times. The source of the sample is a study of CD8+ T cells in alopecia areata. For the study at large: Treated patients were dosed with oral tofacitinib, taking 5 to 10 mg twice daily.

Trimming shortened V by 1 base and J by 7 bases, and 10 bases separated the two germline ends. CDR3 size: 13 residues. In germline, CDR1 is SNHLY, CDR2 FYNNEI. As the sequencing template, cDNA was produced by extracting RNA and reverse transcribing it. Libraries were prepared by immunoSEQ multiplex PCR; TCRdb keeps only in-frame clonotypes and omits some of them. Of 100,000 to 150,000 clones listed, approximately 53% are singletons. The specimen was CD4+ T cells sorted from blood, collected at week 0. The source of this sequence is a human donor with alopecia areata. The chain couples TRBV2 to TRBJ1-2; no firm D call. CDR3 in amino acids: CASSEGLRSGYTF. Here the CDR3 DNA reads TGTGCCAGCAGTGAAGGACTAAGGTCTGGCTACACCTTC.